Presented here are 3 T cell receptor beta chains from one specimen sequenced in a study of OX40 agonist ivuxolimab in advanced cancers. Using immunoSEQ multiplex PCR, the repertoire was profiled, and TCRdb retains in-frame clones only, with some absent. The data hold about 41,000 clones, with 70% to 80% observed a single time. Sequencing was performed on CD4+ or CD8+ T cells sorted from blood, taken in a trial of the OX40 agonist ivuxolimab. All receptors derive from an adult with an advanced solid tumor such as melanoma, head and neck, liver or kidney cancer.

The CDR3 DNA reads TGTGCCAGCAGCTTGCGGAGGCGTGAGACCCAGTACTTC. Protein: CASSLRRRETQYF. This chain links TRBV7-8 with TRBJ2-5; TRBD2 is a possible D gene (5 bases). Germline V CDR1 and CDR2: SGHVS, FQNEAQ. This CDR3 region has 13 residues. The V and J ends lost 3 bases and 5 bases respectively, with 10 bases between them.

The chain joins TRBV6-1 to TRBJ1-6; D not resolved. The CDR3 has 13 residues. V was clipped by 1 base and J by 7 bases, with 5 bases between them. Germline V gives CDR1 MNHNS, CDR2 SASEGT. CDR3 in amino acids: CASSEVGNSPLHF. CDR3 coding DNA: TGTGCCAGCAGTGAAGTCGGGAATTCACCCCTCCACTTT.

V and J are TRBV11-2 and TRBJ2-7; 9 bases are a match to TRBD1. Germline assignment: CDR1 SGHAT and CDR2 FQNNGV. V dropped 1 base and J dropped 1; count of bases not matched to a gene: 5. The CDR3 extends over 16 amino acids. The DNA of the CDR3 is TGTGCCAGCAGCTTAGTCGGACAGGGGTTATCCTACGAGCAGTACTTC. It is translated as CASSLVGQGLSYEQYF.